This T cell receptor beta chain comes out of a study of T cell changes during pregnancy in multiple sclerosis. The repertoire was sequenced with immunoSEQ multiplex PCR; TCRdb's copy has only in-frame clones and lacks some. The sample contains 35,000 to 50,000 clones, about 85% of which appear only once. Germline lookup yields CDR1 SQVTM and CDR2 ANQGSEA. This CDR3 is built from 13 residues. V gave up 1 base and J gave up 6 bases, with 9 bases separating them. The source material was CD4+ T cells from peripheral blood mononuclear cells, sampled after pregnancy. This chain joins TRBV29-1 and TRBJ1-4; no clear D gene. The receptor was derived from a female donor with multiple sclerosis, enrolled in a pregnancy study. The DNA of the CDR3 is TGCAGCGTTGAAGGAGAGAGCTATGAAAAACTGTTTTTT. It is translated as CSVEGESYEKLFF.